This T cell receptor beta chain stems from a study of blood T cell repertoires in COVID-19. Study-wide context: The United States, Italy and Spain were the sources of the acute and convalescent COVID-19 samples. The cDNA or gDNA used as material had been derived from T cells, B-cell-depleted T cells, or PBMCs.

The germline gives CDR1 SNHLY, CDR2 FYNNEI. V was clipped by 1 base and J by 4 bases, with 10 bases between them. CDR3 length: 14 amino acids. This clone was observed a single time. The authors' processing: Reference gene primer amplification in the assay estimated nucleated cell counts. TCRdb's table, derived via immunoSEQ multiplex PCR, lists solely in-frame clones and lacks some. V and J calls plus clone size are reproduced from that table; the DNA served to infer D and trimming. The table records roughly 110,000 clones, 85% to 95% of them present only once. The receptor comes from a woman aged 25 to 39 with acute or convalescent COVID-19. Sequenced material: peripheral blood. The chain recombines TRBV2 with TRBJ1-1; D not resolved. The CDR3 sequence is CASSEEARGTEAFF. Written as DNA, the CDR3 is TGTGCCAGCAGTGAAGAGGCCAGAGGCACTGAAGCTTTCTTT.